These T cell receptor beta chains were read from a single sample in a study of cytomegalovirus exposure and HLA in healthy donors. The repertoire was sequenced with immunoSEQ multiplex PCR; TCRdb's copy has only in-frame clones and lacks some. The data contain 150,000 to 200,000 clones, roughly 82% of them singletons. Material: PBMCs. Every receptor here comes from a woman younger than 30 in good health and CMV-seronegative. CDR3s include the opening cysteine and the closing phenylalanine or tryptophan. D genes are given only for firm matches. Not all rows give a size; the values are once, few, many and, for expanded clones, a class.

clone_size	v_call	j_call	d_call	cdr3_aa	cdr3_nt
.	TRBV10-3	TRBJ1-1	.	CAISEYTGISEAFF	TGTGCCATCAGTGAATATACAGGGATATCTGAAGCTTTCTTT
once	TRBV7-6	TRBJ2-2	.	CASSGDRSTGELFF	TGTGCCAGCTCGGGGGACAGATCTACCGGGGAGCTGTTTTTT
.	TRBV4-2	TRBJ2-3	TRBD2	CASSQEAGGGTDTQYF	TGTGCCAGCAGCCAAGAAGCGGGAGGGGGCACAGATACGCAGTATTTT
.	TRBV27	TRBJ2-2	TRBD1	CASSLPRDREDTGELFF	TGTGCCAGCAGTTTACCCCGGGACAGGGAGGACACCGGGGAGCTGTTTTTT
.	TRBV4-1	TRBJ2-7	.	CASSRLFAGEYEQYF	TGCGCCAGCAGCCGCCTGTTTGCCGGGGAATACGAGCAGTACTTC
.	TRBV15	TRBJ2-2	.	CATSRGDTPVVLFF	TGTGCCACCAGCAGAGGCGATACCCCGGTGGTGCTGTTTTTT
.	TRBV13	TRBJ1-2	.	CASSLRFYGYTF	TGTGCCAGCAGCTTGCGATTCTATGGCTACACCTTC
.	TRBV5-4	TRBJ2-7	TRBD2	CASSQPTSGTYEQYF	TGTGCCAGCAGCCAACCTACTAGCGGAACTTACGAGCAGTACTTC
.	TRBV9	TRBJ2-1	.	CASSVVSSYNEQFF	TGTGCCAGCAGCGTAGTTAGCTCCTACAATGAGCAGTTCTTC
.	TRBV13	TRBJ2-5	TRBD2	CASSQRGLAGGETQYF	TGTGCCAGCAGCCAGAGGGGACTAGCGGGAGGGGAGACCCAGTACTTC
once	TRBV5-1	TRBJ2-5	TRBD2	CASSLGPAGAQETQYF	TGCGCCAGCAGCTTGGGTCCAGCGGGGGCACAAGAGACCCAGTACTTC
.	TRBV4-1	TRBJ2-5	.	CASSQSSGRETQYF	TGCGCCAGCAGCCAAAGTTCAGGGAGGGAGACCCAGTACTTC
.	TRBV2	TRBJ1-2	TRBD1	CASSGTASYGYTF	TGTGCCAGCTCCGGGACAGCCTCCTATGGCTACACCTTC
.	TRBV2	TRBJ2-7	.	CASSVGGSGFKYF	TGTGCCAGCAGTGTCGGCGGATCCGGTTTTAAGTACTTC
.	TRBV27	TRBJ2-7	.	CASSRTEGHEQYF	TGTGCCAGCAGTCGGACTGAGGGCCACGAGCAGTACTTC
.	TRBV5-1	TRBJ2-1	TRBD2	CASSKGRGTINEQFF	TGCGCCAGCAGCAAAGGACGGGGGACTATCAATGAGCAGTTCTTC